The T cell receptor beta chain under discussion was sequenced for a study of CD8+CD57+ T cells in acquired aplastic anemia. This CDR3 spans 13 amino acids. Germline V lookup: CDR1 DFQATT, CDR2 SNEGSKA (reference sequence). V was pared by 6 bases and J by 5 bases, with 6 bases of the junction left unmatched. According to the study, genomic DNA was the template for TCR beta VDJ and CDR3 profiling. TCRdb passed the reads through MiXCR, listing each CDR3 protein once. The table records about 150,000 distinct CDR3 sequences, 41% of them present only once. Material: sorted CD4+, CD8+, or CD8+CD57+ T cells (not recorded which) from PBMCs. This chain joins TRBV20-1 and TRBJ2-1; 8 bases are shared with TRBD1. The receptor was derived from a human donor in good health, serving as a control. The DNA of the CDR3 is TGCAGTGCGGCAGGGGGCACCCACAATGAGCAGTTCTTC. It yields the protein CSAAGGTHNEQFF.